The clone carrying this T cell receptor beta chain was counted a few times. Its antigen is unidentified. This specimen belongs to a study of T cell repertoires in ileal Crohn's disease. Study information: Biopsies of inflamed ileum from the surgical specimen form M0 samples. The study's findings and limits: Sorted CD8 T cells held more high-frequency clones than CD4.

Time point of the sample: inflamed ileum from the surgical specimen. Germline V CDR1 and CDR2: SGDLS, YYNGEE. Trimming shortened V by 4 bases and J by 2 bases, and 10 bases separated the two germline ends. The CDR3 is made up of 15 amino acids. TCRdb keeps only in-frame clones here, not all; method: immunoSEQ multiplex PCR. The repertoire holds around 1,700 clones, with about nine tenths as singletons. The specimen was ileal tissue. This sequence originates from an adult with Crohn's disease. The chain employs TRBV9 and TRBJ2-6; D might be TRBD2 (6 bases). The CDR3 is CASSSGGTGANVLTF. Written as DNA, the CDR3 is TGTGCCAGCAGCTCTGGAGGGACTGGGGCCAACGTCCTGACTTTC. Together with reference TRBV9 and TRBJ2-6, the CDR3 gives the full variable domain: DSGVTQTPKHLITATGQRVTLRCSPRSGDLSVYWYQQSLDQGLQFLIQYYNGEERAKGNILERFSAQQFPDLHSELNLSSLELGDSALYFCASSSGGTGANVLTFGAGSRLTVL.